Listed below are T cell receptor beta chains from one sample, sequenced in a study of Ad26.COV2.S vaccination and SARS-CoV-2 variants. Using immunoSEQ multiplex PCR, the repertoire was profiled, and TCRdb retains in-frame clones only, with some absent. Of more than 300,000 clones listed, around four fifths are singletons. This sample comprised peripheral blood, obtained in a trial of Ad26.COV2.S vaccine versus placebo. These receptors all stem from a person between 18 and 65 years old who received the Ad26.COV2.S COVID-19 vaccine or a placebo. CDR3s include the opening cysteine and the closing phenylalanine or tryptophan. D genes are given only for firm matches. Clone size, where shown, is once, few, many, or a class for clones that have expanded.

size	V	D	J	CDR3	DNA
once	TRBV11-3	NA	TRBJ2-7	CASSPGQGHSSYEQYF	TGTGCCAGCAGTCCGGGCCAGGGCCATAGCTCCTACGAGCAGTACTTC
NA	TRBV11-1	TRBD1	TRBJ2-3	CASSLARQGLDTQYF	TGTGCCAGCAGCTTAGCCAGACAGGGTCTAGATACGCAGTATTTT
NA	TRBV6-2/TRBV6-3	NA	TRBJ2-2	CASSYGRGYGAGELFF	TGTGCCAGCAGTTACGGTCGAGGGTACGGTGCCGGGGAGCTGTTTTTT
NA	TRBV4-1	NA	TRBJ2-2	CASSHAYRQTGELFF	TGCGCCAGCAGCCATGCTTACAGGCAAACCGGGGAGCTGTTTTTT
NA	TRBV24-1	TRBD1	TRBJ1-5	CATSEAGQGFNQPQHF	TGTGCCACCAGTGAGGCCGGACAGGGGTTCAATCAGCCCCAGCATTTT
NA	TRBV12-3/TRBV12-4	NA	TRBJ2-5	CASMRQEQETQYF	TGTGCCAGCATGAGACAGGAACAAGAGACCCAGTACTTC
NA	TRBV19	NA	TRBJ1-2	CASSIGAGNTYGYTF	TGTGCCAGTAGTATCGGGGCAGGAAACACCTATGGCTACACCTTC
NA	TRBV7-9	NA	TRBJ1-2	CASSLVGRGAAYGYTF	TGTGCCAGCAGCTTAGTTGGAAGGGGCGCGGCCTATGGCTACACCTTC
NA	TRBV19	TRBD1	TRBJ1-3	CASSTTGGQGSGNTIYF	TGTGCCAGTAGTACAACAGGGGGACAAGGCTCTGGAAACACCATATATTTT
NA	TRBV19	NA	TRBJ2-3	CASSIRESTDTQYF	TGTGCCAGTAGTATTAGAGAGAGCACAGATACGCAGTATTTT
NA	TRBV15	NA	TRBJ2-3	CATSREGRGTDTQYF	TGTGCCACCAGCAGAGAGGGCAGGGGCACAGATACGCAGTATTTT
once	TRBV4-1	NA	TRBJ1-2	CASSLSEVVYGYTF	TGCGCCAGCAGCCTTTCGGAGGTGGTCTATGGCTACACCTTC
NA	TRBV6-1	NA	TRBJ1-5	CASSEAGYQPQHF	TGTGCCAGCAGTGAAGCAGGGTATCAGCCCCAGCATTTT
NA	TRBV4-1	NA	TRBJ1-2	CASSHPNGGTNYGYTF	TGCGCCAGCAGCCACCCAAATGGGGGTACTAACTATGGCTACACCTTC
NA	TRBV5-6	TRBD1	TRBJ1-4	CASTNNQGDHEKLFF	TGTGCCAGCACCAACAACCAGGGGGATCATGAAAAACTGTTTTTT
NA	TRBV5-6	TRBD1	TRBJ2-7	CASSLGTGIYEQYF	TGTGCCAGCAGCTTGGGGACAGGTATATACGAGCAGTACTTC
NA	TRBV18	TRBD2	TRBJ2-1	CASSPLEAGRHEQFF	TGTGCCAGCTCACCACTTGAAGCGGGGCGACATGAGCAGTTCTTC
NA	TRBV4-2	NA	TRBJ2-1	CASSQDFLVLNEQFF	TGTGCCAGCAGCCAAGATTTTTTAGTTCTCAATGAGCAGTTCTTC
NA	TRBV27	TRBD1	TRBJ2-5	CASSKGTGFGETQYF	TGTGCCAGCAGTAAAGGGACAGGGTTTGGGGAGACCCAGTACTTC
few	TRBV15	TRBD2	TRBJ2-3	CATSRDLTRGLAGSDTQYF	TGTGCCACCAGCAGAGATTTAACGCGTGGGCTAGCGGGGAGTGATACGCAGTATTTT
NA	TRBV5-1	TRBD1	TRBJ1-1	CASSLSDRENTEAFF	TGCGCCAGCAGCTTGTCGGACAGGGAGAACACTGAAGCTTTCTTT
NA	TRBV19	TRBD1	TRBJ1-1	CASYSDRDKNTEAFF	TGTGCCAGCTACTCTGACAGGGACAAGAACACTGAAGCTTTCTTT
NA	TRBV4-2	NA	TRBJ1-2	CASSQKTTNYGYTF	TGTGCCAGCAGCCAAAAGACAACTAACTATGGCTACACCTTC
NA	TRBV2	TRBD2	TRBJ2-3	CASRGGTTTTDTQYF	TGTGCCAGCAGAGGCGGGACTACCACCACAGATACGCAGTATTTT
NA	TRBV2	TRBD1	TRBJ1-5	CASSPPLLGGTDRYQPQHF	TGTGCCAGCAGCCCTCCCCTATTGGGGGGGACAGATAGATATCAGCCCCAGCATTTT
few	TRBV5-1	NA	TRBJ1-1	CASSSREDTEAFF	TGCGCCAGCAGTTCAAGGGAAGACACTGAAGCTTTCTTT
NA	TRBV27	NA	TRBJ2-1	CASSLYAPRVGEEGYNEQFF	TGTGCCAGCAGTTTATACGCCCCCCGCGTAGGGGAGGAGGGCTACAATGAGCAGTTCTTC
NA	TRBV5-4	NA	TRBJ1-4	CASSPGGGANEKLFF	TGTGCCAGCAGCCCTGGGGGGGGAGCGAATGAAAAACTGTTTTTT
NA	TRBV7-9	TRBD1	TRBJ2-5	CASSHRDSGGVKYF	TGTGCCAGCAGCCACCGGGACAGTGGTGGGGTTAAGTACTTC
NA	TRBV7-3	NA	TRBJ1-2	CASSPGPSRGYGYTF	TGTGCCAGCAGCCCCGGTCCTTCCCGAGGGTATGGCTACACCTTC
NA	TRBV11-3	NA	TRBJ2-3	CASSLGAGLTSTDTQYF	TGTGCCAGCAGCTTAGGGGCAGGCCTGACTAGCACAGATACGCAGTATTTT
NA	TRBV18	NA	TRBJ2-4	CASSPPLSRGGKNIQYF	TGTGCCAGCTCACCACCTCTAAGTAGGGGCGGGAAAAACATTCAGTACTTC
NA	TRBV4-2	NA	TRBJ2-6	CASSQDPGRGTGANVLTF	TGTGCCAGCAGCCAAGATCCCGGGCGAGGGACCGGGGCCAACGTCCTGACTTTC
few	TRBV3-1/TRBV3-2	TRBD1	TRBJ1-2	CASSYRQGANGYTF	TGTGCCAGCAGCTACAGACAGGGGGCGAATGGCTACACCTTC
few	TRBV7-9	TRBD1	TRBJ1-3	CASSFATTGSVTGNTIYF	TGTGCCAGCAGCTTTGCCACGACAGGGTCCGTCACTGGAAACACCATATATTTT
once	TRBV10-3	NA	TRBJ2-1	CAISGAEGSYNEQFF	TGTGCCATCAGTGGTGCGGAGGGGTCCTACAATGAGCAGTTCTTC
NA	TRBV5-4	NA	TRBJ2-3	CASSVGGTTGGTDTQYF	TGTGCCAGCAGCGTTGGAGGGACGACTGGCGGCACAGATACGCAGTATTTT
NA	TRBV11-2	NA	TRBJ1-1	CASSLHLRVPEAFF	TGTGCCAGCAGCTTACACCTCAGGGTCCCTGAAGCTTTCTTT
many	TRBV7-9	NA	TRBJ1-1	CASSSQGWFSENTEAFF	TGTGCCAGCAGCTCCCAGGGGTGGTTCTCAGAGAACACTGAAGCTTTCTTT
NA	TRBV11-2	NA	TRBJ1-6	CASSQEVQGRNSPLHF	TGTGCCAGCAGCCAAGAGGTGCAGGGGAGGAATTCACCCCTCCACTTT
once	TRBV10-3	TRBD2	TRBJ2-3	CAIKGVSGGADTQYF	TGTGCCATCAAAGGAGTTAGCGGGGGGGCAGATACGCAGTATTTT
NA	TRBV7-2	TRBD1	TRBJ2-5	CASSEQTGTVETQYF	TGTGCCAGCAGCGAGCAGACCGGGACAGTAGAGACCCAGTACTTC
NA	TRBV5-4	TRBD1	TRBJ1-6	CASSPGGTGVHNSPLHF	TGTGCCAGCAGCCCCGGTGGGACAGGCGTTCATAATTCACCCCTCCACTTT